Each of the 17 T cell receptor beta chains below was sequenced from the same sample in a study of T cell clonality in common variable immunodeficiency. Clones were read by immunoSEQ multiplex PCR, and TCRdb kept only the in-frame ones, dropping some. This sample has 30,000 to 40,000 clones and no singletons, with roughly 2.9% in the ten largest. Sequenced: peripheral blood mononuclear cells. The receptors here all came from a person aged 18 to 75 in good health.

At least ten counts were recorded for this clone. Read data end 3 residues before the CDR3 end; the end is taken from the germline J gene. V is TRBV19 and J is TRBJ2-1; D gene uncertain. CDR3 size: 14 residues. Per the germline V gene, CDR1 is LNHDA and CDR2 is SQIVND (reference sequence). V dropped 1 base and J dropped 9 bases, with 13 bases sitting between them. The sequenced part of the CDR3 DNA is TGTGCCAGTAGTATAGGGCTAGGAGAAAGTGAG. Its protein is CASSIGLGESE. The CDR3 reads in full as CASSIGLGESEQFF.

In its sample, this clone was seen many times. The read terminates 3 residues ahead of where the CDR3 ends, so the germline J gene completes it. V usage is TRBV19 and J usage is TRBJ2-2; D perhaps matches TRBD1 (5 bases). V was cut by 4 bases and J by 5 bases, with 14 bases left in between. Germline assignment: CDR1 LNHDA and CDR2 SQIVND (reference sequence). The CDR3 is 15 amino acids. Partial CDR3 DNA: TGTGCCAGTAGTACCGTCAGGGTAAATACCGGGGAG. This sequence encodes CASSTVRVNTGE. The CDR3 in full is CASSTVRVNTGELFF.

This clone has a count of ten or more. The read falls 3 residues short of the CDR3 end, and the missing part is taken from the germline J gene. V gene TRBV7-2 combines with J gene TRBJ2-1, with 11 bases matching TRBD2. CDR1 is SGHTA and CDR2 is FQGNSA in the germline V gene. This CDR3 comprises 13 residues. With V trimmed by 5 bases and J by 9 bases, 3 bases remained unmatched. CDR3 DNA, as far as it was read: TGTGCCAGCAGCATCGGGACTAGCGGTGAG. This sequence encodes CASSIGTSGE. The whole CDR3 region reads CASSIGTSGEQFF. Drawing the rest from reference TRBV7-2 and TRBJ2-1, the complete variable domain is GAGVSQSPSNKVTEKGKDVELRCDPISGHTALYWYRQSLGQGLEFLIYFQGNSAPDKSGLPSDRFSAERTGGSVSTLTIQRTQQEDSAVYLCASSIGTSGEQFFGPGTRLTVL.

This clone was recorded at least ten times. The missing CDR3 end, 3 residues past where the read stops, is filled in from the germline J gene. The V call is TRBV7-8, the J call TRBJ2-2, with 9 bases that match TRBD2. CDR1 and CDR2 (germline): SGHVS, FQNEAQ. The CDR3 runs 16 residues. The V and J ends lost 8 bases and 8 bases, in that order; junction bases with no gene match: 15. CDR3 in amino acids: CASHPSGVGGSGELFF. The part of the CDR3 DNA that was read is TGTGCCAGCCATCCTAGCGGGGTTGGAGGGTCGGGGGAG.

This clone has ten or more counts. The CDR3 reads CASSRGGMVAYGYTF. The DNA read from the CDR3 is TGTGCCAGCAGTCGAGGGGGAATGGTAGCGTATGGC. The rearrangement links TRBV12-3 or TRBV12-4 to TRBJ1-2; TRBD1 might be the D (6 bases). The CDR3 is cut off 3 residues early in the read; its end comes from the germline J gene. The CDR3 covers 15 residues. V was cut by 5 bases and J by 5 bases, with 18 bases left in between.

This clone was detected only a few times. Read coverage stops 3 residues before the CDR3 terminus; the germline J gene supplies the remainder. The chain combines TRBV5-1 with TRBJ2-1; perhaps TRBD2 as D (6 bases). This CDR3 spans 15 amino acids. V was shortened by 1 base and J by 4 bases, with 12 bases between the two germline ends. Germline CDR1 SGHRS, CDR2 YFSETQ. The sequenced part of the CDR3 DNA is TGCGCCAGCAGCTTGATCAGCGGGTCATACAATGAG. This gives the protein CASSLISGSYNE. The CDR3 in its entirety is CASSLISGSYNEQFF.

Ten or more counts support this clone. The read gets to within 3 residues of the CDR3 end, and the germline J gene fills in the rest. The rearrangement joins TRBV7-9 to TRBJ2-4; a possible D gene is TRBD1 (6 bases). The CDR3 totals 14 residues. Germline V gene sequence: CDR1 SEHNR, CDR2 FQNEAQ (reference sequence). With 5 bases removed from V and 3 bases from J, the gap between germline ends came to 11 bases. The sequenced part of the CDR3 DNA is TGTGCCAGCAGCACAGACAGGCGCAAAAACATT. Protein sequence: CASSTDRRKNI. The whole CDR3 reads CASSTDRRKNIQYF.

This clone was picked up many times. The sequence runs out 3 residues before the end of the CDR3; the remainder is reconstructed from the germline J gene. The chain links TRBV5-1 to TRBJ2-2, with a tentative D call TRBD1 (6 bases). CDR1 is SGHRS, CDR2 YFSETQ, per germline. CDR3 length: 14 amino acids. CDR3 protein: CASSQQGMNEKLFF. The part of the CDR3 DNA that was read is TGCGCCAGCAGCCAACAGGGTATGAATGAAAAG. Together with reference TRBV5-1 and TRBJ2-2, the CDR3 gives the full variable domain: KAGVTQTPRYLIKTRGQQVTLSCSPISGHRSVSWYQQTPGQGLQFLFEYFSETQRNKGNFPGRFSGRQFSNSRSEMNVSTLELGDSALYLCASSQQGMNEKLFFGEGSRLTVL.

This clone was counted many times. The sequenced fragment ends 3 residues before the CDR3 boundary, so the rest is inferred from the germline J gene. The chain has TRBV20-1 and TRBJ2-4; 9 bases are shared with TRBD2. V trimming: 5 bases; J trimming: 4 bases; junction bases outside the gene matches: 6. Germline V gene lookup returns CDR1 DFQATT and CDR2 SNEGSKA (reference sequence). The CDR3 is made up of 14 amino acids. CDR3: CSALSGSGKNIQYF. Incomplete CDR3 DNA: TGCAGTGCTCTTAGCGGGAGCGGGAAAAACATT.

This clone was recorded a few times. The read ends 3 residues shy of where the CDR3 ends; the end is completed using the germline J gene. This rearrangement joins TRBV6-1 to TRBJ1-2; no clear D. Germline-derived CDR1 and CDR2 are MNHNS and SASEGT. This CDR3 is 15 amino acids long. The covered CDR3 bases are TGTGCCAGCAGTGAAGGTATAGGCCCTACAGATACC. As protein: CASSEGIGPTDT. The entire CDR3 protein is CASSEGIGPTDTYTF.

A note on this clone: The sequence runs out 3 residues before the end of the CDR3; the remainder is reconstructed from the germline J gene. This rearrangement joins TRBV7-9 to TRBJ1-2, with D possibly being TRBD1 (5 bases). Per germline, CDR1 SEHNR and CDR2 FQNEAQ (reference sequence). CDR3 size: 13 residues. The CDR3 loop reads CASSLGGIYDYTF. The CDR3 DNA, read in part, is TGTGCCAGCAGCTTGGGGGGAATCTACGAC.

The sample holds many counts of this clone. The read ends 3 residues early relative to the CDR3; the germline J gene fills the gap. The chain uses TRBV30 and TRBJ1-1, with no clear D. The CDR3 runs 12 residues. Germline V lookup: CDR1 GTSNPN, CDR2 SVGIG (reference sequence). CDR3: CAWSLPGLKAFF. Incomplete CDR3 DNA: TGTGCCTGGAGTCTCCCAGGCTTGAAA.

This clone was recorded many times. Sequencing ends 3 residues short of the CDR3 end; the germline J gene provides the rest. The genes are TRBV19 and TRBJ2-1; D tentatively fits TRBD1 or TRBD2 (5 bases each). This CDR3 has 13 residues. Germline lookup yields CDR1 LNHDA and CDR2 SQIVND (reference sequence). V gave up 7 bases and J gave up 9 bases, with 16 bases separating them. The CDR3 DNA, read in part, is TGTGCCAGTACCATTGACCCAGGGAGTGAG. This sequence encodes CASTIDPGSE. The entire CDR3 is CASTIDPGSEQFF.

There are many counts of this clone. The read stops 3 residues short of the end of the CDR3; the missing end is completed from the germline J gene. The chain joins TRBV6-4 to TRBJ2-4; 8 positions agree with TRBD1. The CDR3 covers 15 residues. CDR1 and CDR2 (germline): MRHNA, SNTAGT. CDR3 region: CASSDTPQGVDGQYF. CDR3 DNA, as far as it was read: TGTGCCAGCAGTGACACTCCACAGGGGGTTGATGGT.

The table lists this clone with many counts. The observed sequence ends 3 residues before the CDR3 terminus, with the missing tail filled in from the germline J gene. The chain employs TRBV7-2 and TRBJ2-3; unclear D gene. The CDR3 runs 13 residues. Deletions cut 4 bases from V and 8 bases from J, with 13 bases between. The V gene's germline CDR1 is SGHTA and CDR2 FQGNSA. The CDR3: CASSSYPKATQYF. The CDR3 bases that were read are TGTGCCAGCAGCTCATACCCCAAAGCTACG.

This clone was detected many times. With the read ending 3 residues before the CDR3 end, the germline J gene is used to fill in that end. The chain couples TRBV5-1 to TRBJ2-3; no clear D gene. The CDR3 has 14 amino acids. V gave up 0 bases and J gave up 0 bases, with 5 bases separating them. The germline V gene has CDR1 SGHRS and CDR2 YFSETQ. The CDR3 region is CASSLEQSTDTQYF. CDR3 DNA, as far as it was read: TGCGCCAGCAGCTTGGAACAGAGCACAGATACG.

This clone was seen at least ten times. The read ends 3 residues before the CDR3 terminus; that terminus is restored from the germline J gene. V is TRBV12-5 and J is TRBJ2-1, with 7 bases that match TRBD1. CDR1 and CDR2 from the germline V gene are LGHNT and FRNRAP. The CDR3 runs 15 residues. J gave up 2 bases and V 5 bases, and 6 bases lay outside the gene matches. The CDR3 bases that were read are TGTGCTAGTGGTCCGGGACAGCCAACCTACAATGAG. Residues: CASGPGQPTYNE. The CDR3 reads in full as CASGPGQPTYNEQFF.